Described below is a single T cell receptor (beta chain) sequence and its context. Antigen unknown. Trimming stripped 0 bases from V and 5 bases from J, with 10 bases between. The germline CDR1 and CDR2 sequences are MNHEY and SVGAGI. There are 14 residues in the CDR3. This sample is part of a study of CD8 T cells in ankylosing spondylitis. Study-level points and caveats: A TCR beta motif of fewer than ten highly homologous variants seemed to mark ankylosing spondylitis blood.

Library preparation for TCR beta used quantitative 5'-RACE with molecular barcodes. MiXCR, applied by TCRdb to the 5' RACE reads, yields one record per CDR3 protein. The repertoire holds a few hundred thousand distinct CDR3 sequences, with 15% to 20% as singletons. V and J are TRBV6-5 and TRBJ1-1; D not certain. The sequencing sample was made of blood, either unsorted or a sorted T cell fraction (not recorded which). The sequence was collected from a male donor with ankylosing spondylitis. The CDR3 is CASSYSQGGTEAFF. The CDR3 DNA reads as TGTGCCAGCAGTTACTCCCAAGGCGGGACTGAAGCTTTCTTT.